This entry lists 9 T cell receptor beta chains sequenced from one sample in a study of beta chain features in type 1 diabetes. Every bit of the isolated RNA underwent reverse transcription, so sequencing read expressed TCRB transcripts. Clones were sequenced by immunoSEQ multiplex PCR, and TCRdb holds only the in-frame ones, with some missing. The data show 350,000 to 450,000 clones, more than 12% seen once. Sequencing input: naive CD4+ T cells from blood. These receptors all stem from a woman under 30 in good health.

The chain employs TRBV10-3 and TRBJ1-5; D might be TRBD1 (6 bases). Between the trimmed V and J ends, which lost 6 bases and 5 bases, there was a span of 11 bases. CDR3 size: 13 residues. CDR1 is ENHRY, CDR2 SYGVKD, per germline. CDR3 residues: CAIRRDTDQPQHF. CDR3 nucleotides: TGTGCCATCAGACGGGACACGGATCAGCCCCAGCATTTT.

In this sample, this clone turned up a few times. The chain recombines TRBV11-2 with TRBJ2-2; a possible D gene is TRBD1 (6 bases). V gave up 5 bases and J gave up 5 bases, with 12 bases separating them. This CDR3 is built from 14 residues. Germline values: CDR1 SGHAT, CDR2 FQNNGV. The CDR3: CASSINQGTGELFF. CDR3 DNA sequence: TGTGCCAGCAGCATCAACCAGGGGACCGGGGAGCTGTTTTTT.

The CDR3 DNA reads as TGTGCCTGGAGTTTGTCCAGGCACAATGAGCAGTTCTTC. It codes for CAWSLSRHNEQFF. V gene TRBV30 combines with J gene TRBJ2-1; no reliable D call. The V gene's germline CDR1 is GTSNPN and CDR2 SVGIG (reference sequence). The CDR3 consists of 13 residues. V was clipped by 2 bases and J by 5 bases, with 10 bases between them.

V is TRBV29-1 and J is TRBJ2-1; no firm D call. The CDR3 length is 12 residues. From germline, CDR1 is SQVTM and CDR2 ANQGSEA. V lost 2 bases, J lost 6 bases, and 8 bases lay in between. The CDR3: CSVEHPGNEQFF. The CDR3 region has the DNA TGCAGCGTTGAACACCCGGGCAATGAGCAGTTCTTC.

The chain uses TRBV29-1 and TRBJ2-4, with 8 bases matching TRBD1. Germline CDR1 is SQVTM and CDR2 is ANQGSEA. The CDR3 contains 18 residues. Trimming removed 1 base from V and 0 bases from J; junction bases left unmatched: 11. This CDR3 is CSVEASGGGSLAKNIQYF. The CDR3 DNA reads TGCAGCGTTGAAGCTTCAGGGGGCGGTTCTTTAGCCAAAAACATTCAGTACTTC.

This clone was seen just once. V usage is TRBV11-3 and J usage is TRBJ2-5; possibly TRBD2 for D (6 bases). The CDR3 loop spans 15 amino acids. From germline, CDR1 is SGHNT and CDR2 YENEEA. Trimming pared 5 bases from V and 0 bases from J, leaving 13 bases between. The CDR3 sequence: CASSLGGTYQETQYF. CDR3 sequence (DNA): TGTGCCAGCAGCCTTGGCGGGACTTACCAAGAGACCCAGTACTTC.

This chain connects TRBV29-1 to TRBJ2-5, with 9 bases that match TRBD1. The CDR3 consists of 15 residues. The germline V gene encodes CDR1 SQVTM and CDR2 ANQGSEA. J lost 4 bases, V lost 2 bases, and 8 bases had no gene match. CDR3 sequence (DNA): TGCAGCGTTGAAAAGGGGACAGGGCGGGTAGAGACCCAGTACTTC. Its protein is CSVEKGTGRVETQYF.

There are a few counts of this clone. V and J are TRBV30 and TRBJ2-6; 10 nucleotides agree with TRBD2. The CDR3 is 14 amino acids. Per the germline V gene, CDR1 is GTSNPN and CDR2 is SVGIG (reference sequence). The CDR3 here is CAASGSNWANVLTF. The CDR3 DNA is TGTGCGGCTAGCGGGAGTAACTGGGCCAACGTCCTGACTTTC.

This clone was detected only a few times. V gene TRBV7-8 combines with J gene TRBJ1-1, with 7 bases fitting TRBD1. This CDR3 has 14 residues. The ends lost 4 bases at V and 5 bases at J; junction bases unmatched: 7. Germline V gene lookup returns CDR1 SGHVS and CDR2 FQNEAQ. The CDR3 bases are TGTGCCAGCAGCTCTGACAGGGTGAGAACTGAAGCTTTCTTT. Translating gives CASSSDRVRTEAFF.